These 11 T cell receptor beta chains came from one sample sequenced in a study of spatial heterogeneity in lung cancer. TCRdb redid the calling of the 5' RACE reads with MiXCR, one entry per CDR3 protein. The sample gives some 23,000 distinct CDR3 sequences, more than 8% of which show up once; 7.5% to 8% is in the top ten. Whole-study results and caveats: One measure, the expanded intratumoral alpha and beta TCR count, tracked tumor mutation counts.

No antigen is known for these receptors. The time point is: sample taken at primary tumor resection. Sequences were derived from lung tumor tissue, sampled at surgery. Receptor source: a male donor with early-stage non-small cell lung cancer.

This clonotype was seen ten or more times. The rearrangement joins TRBV28 to TRBJ2-7; no reliable D call. Germline CDR1 is MDHEN and CDR2 is SYDVKM. Trimming left V 3 bases short and J 4 bases short, with 4 bases between. The CDR3 is 11 residues long. In nucleotides, the CDR3 is TGTGCCAGCAGTTTTCAATACGAGCAGTACTTC. The encoded protein is CASSFQYEQYF.

This clonotype was recorded many times. The CDR3 reads CASLPGQGKPEAFF. In DNA, the CDR3 is TGTGCCAGCTTACCGGGACAGGGGAAACCTGAAGCTTTCTTT. This rearrangement joins TRBV18 to TRBJ1-1; 10 nucleotides match TRBD1. Germline values: CDR1 KGHSH, CDR2 LQKENI. The CDR3 totals 14 residues. V was clipped by 7 bases and J by 6 bases; unmatched bases: 8.

This chain connects TRBV7-2 to TRBJ1-1; D gene unclear. Trimming pared 5 bases from V and 4 bases from J, leaving 14 bases between. CDR3 length: 14 residues. The germline V gene encodes CDR1 SGHTA and CDR2 FQGNSA. This CDR3 is CASSPGRKGTEAFF. As DNA, the CDR3 is TGTGCCAGCAGCCCCGGGCGGAAGGGCACTGAAGCTTTCTTT. Full variable domain (remainder filled in from reference TRBV7-2 and TRBJ1-1): GAGVSQSPSNKVTEKGKDVELRCDPISGHTALYWYRQSLGQGLEFLIYFQGNSAPDKSGLPSDRFSAERTGGSVSTLTIQRTQQEDSAVYLCASSPGRKGTEAFFGQGTRLTVV.

This clonotype has a handful of counts. V usage is TRBV7-9 and J usage is TRBJ1-1; tentatively, D is TRBD1 (6 bases). Germline CDR1 is SEHNR and CDR2 is FQNEAQ (reference sequence). V was trimmed by 1 base and J by 1 base, leaving 10 bases between them. The CDR3 is 15 residues long. The CDR3 region is CASSLVAGANTEAFF. The DNA of the CDR3 is TGTGCCAGCAGCTTAGTAGCAGGGGCGAACACTGAAGCTTTCTTT.

The V and J genes are TRBV7-9 and TRBJ2-7; perhaps D is TRBD1 or TRBD2 (5 bases each). Germline loops: CDR1 SEHNR, CDR2 FQNEAQ (reference sequence). Between the trimmed V and J ends, which lost 0 bases and 4 bases, there was a span of 16 bases. The length of the CDR3 is 16 residues. The CDR3: CASSLAFGAGAYEQYF. The CDR3 DNA follows: TGTGCCAGCAGCTTAGCGTTCGGGGCTGGTGCGTACGAGCAGTACTTC.

This clonotype was counted a few times. This chain links TRBV7-6 with TRBJ2-5; D uncertain. The V end lost 2 bases, the J end lost 5 bases, and 18 bases lay between the germline ends. The CDR3 is 16 residues long. The germline gives CDR1 SGHVS, CDR2 FNYEAQ. The CDR3 DNA is TGTGCCAGCAGCTTACAAGGTCTAGACGGTCCCGAGACCCAGTACTTC. This encodes CASSLQGLDGPETQYF.

The chain employs TRBV6-1 and TRBJ2-3, with 12 bases fitting TRBD2. This CDR3 spans 18 amino acids. Germline assignment: CDR1 MNHNS and CDR2 SASEGT. V was clipped by 5 bases and J by 1 base; unmatched bases: 10. The CDR3, as DNA: TGTGCCAGCAGTAGAACCGCTGGACTAGCGGGACGCACAGATACGCAGTATTTT. Its translation is CASSRTAGLAGRTDTQYF.

On this clonotype itself: Mismatch with germline at one junction end may stem from a read error. V gene TRBV30 combines with J gene TRBJ1-1; no firm D call. Germline V gives CDR1 GTSNPN, CDR2 SVGIG (reference sequence). The CDR3 consists of 13 residues. CDR3 sequence: CARSSDPGTEAFF. The CDR3 DNA follows: TGTGCCCGGAGTAGCGATCCGGGCACTGAAGCTTTCTTT.

The sample holds many counts of this clonotype. The CDR3 DNA is TGTGCCAGCAGTGAAAGACTAGCGGGAGGCAATGAGCAGTTCTTC. This codes for CASSERLAGGNEQFF. The V call is TRBV12-3 or TRBV12-4, the J call TRBJ2-1, with 13 bases matching TRBD2. The CDR3 is 15 amino acids. The trim removed 5 bases at V and 6 bases at J, leaving 4 bases unmatched.

This chain uses TRBV29-1 with TRBJ1-1; 9 positions match TRBD1. This CDR3 has 14 amino acids. Losses at the gene ends were 4 bases for V and 0 bases for J; bases not matched to a gene: 3. The V gene's germline CDR1 is SQVTM and CDR2 ANQGSEA. CDR3 sequence reads: CSVGDRALNTEAFF. As DNA, the CDR3 is TGCAGCGTTGGGGACAGGGCGTTGAACACTGAAGCTTTCTTT.

This chain's CDR3 is CASSTSLGGEINEQFF. CDR3 sequence (DNA): TGTGCCAGCAGCACGAGTTTAGGGGGCGAAATAAATGAGCAGTTCTTC. The chain is built from TRBV6-2 or TRBV6-3 and TRBJ2-1, with 7 bases aligning to TRBD1. V trimming: 6 bases; J trimming: 7 bases; junction bases outside the gene matches: 15. The CDR3 sequence is 16 residues long. Germline V gene lookup returns CDR1 MNHEY and CDR2 SVGEGT.